This TCR beta chain came from a study of blood T cell repertoires in COVID-19. In the authors' methods: From reference gene primer amplification, estimates of nucleated cell counts were derived. Only in-frame clones appear in the TCRdb table, and some are missing; sequencing was by immunoSEQ multiplex PCR. The DNA gave D and trimming, while V, J and clone size come from that table. Of 100,000 or so clones in the sample, roughly 80% are singletons; the top ten hold less than 20%. The source of this sequence is a woman in her 70s with acute or convalescent COVID-19. Sequencing was performed on peripheral blood.

CDR3 nucleotide sequence: TGTGCCTGGAGTTACGGGGGTGGGCACTATGGCTACACCTTC. Translated: CAWSYGGGHYGYTF. The V gene is TRBV30, the J gene TRBJ1-2, with D possibly being TRBD1 (5 bases). This CDR3 comprises 14 residues. Germline CDR1 is GTSNPN and CDR2 is SVGIG (reference sequence). V lost 2 bases and J 3 bases, leaving 13 bases between the germline ends.